This T cell receptor (beta chain) was sequenced during a study of T cell changes during pregnancy in multiple sclerosis. Clones were sequenced by immunoSEQ multiplex PCR, and TCRdb holds only the in-frame ones, with some missing. The sample yields fewer than 20,000 clones, 87% seen once. The source was CD8+ T cells from peripheral blood mononuclear cells, collected in the third trimester of pregnancy. This receptor was taken from a female donor in good health, enrolled as a control in a pregnancy study.

The CDR3 region has the DNA TGTGCCAGCAGCCTAGCGGGAGACACAGATACGCAGTATTTT. Protein sequence: CASSLAGDTDTQYF. The V call is TRBV6-4, the J call TRBJ2-3, with 10 bases matching TRBD2. The trim removed 6 bases at V and 2 bases at J, leaving 2 bases unmatched. This CDR3 is 14 amino acids long. The V gene's germline CDR1 is MRHNA and CDR2 SNTAGT.